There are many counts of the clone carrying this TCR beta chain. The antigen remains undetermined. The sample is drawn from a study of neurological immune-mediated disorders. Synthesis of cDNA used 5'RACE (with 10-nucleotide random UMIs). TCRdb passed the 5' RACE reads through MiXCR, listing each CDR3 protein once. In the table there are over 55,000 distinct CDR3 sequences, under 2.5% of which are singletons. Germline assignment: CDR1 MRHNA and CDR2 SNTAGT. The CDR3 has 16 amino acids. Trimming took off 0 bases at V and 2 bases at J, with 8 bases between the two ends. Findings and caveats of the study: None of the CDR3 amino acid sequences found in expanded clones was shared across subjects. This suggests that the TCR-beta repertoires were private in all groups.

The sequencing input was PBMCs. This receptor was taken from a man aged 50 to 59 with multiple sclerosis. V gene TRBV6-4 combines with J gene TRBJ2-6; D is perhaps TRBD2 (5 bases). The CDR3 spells CASSDSTGAGANVLTF. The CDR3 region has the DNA TGTGCCAGCAGTGACTCGACCGGGGCTGGGGCCAACGTCCTGACTTTC.